A single sample is the source of the 13 T cell receptor beta chains below, sequenced in a study of blood T cell repertoires in COVID-19 (TCRdb year 2020). Library preparation employed the immunoSEQ multiplex PCR assay. Entries here come from immuneACCESS through TCRdb and include only in-frame sequences with V and J called. Some clones fail to appear in such tables; in the studies checked, an unresolved V gene covers under half of the shortfall, and the cause of the remainder is unknown. Across this sample there are 350,000 to 500,000 clones, with around nine tenths seen only once. Together, the top ten hold roughly 1.4% of the sample. What was sequenced was PBMCs or T cells enriched from blood (not recorded which). These receptors all come from a woman between 18 and 30 years old who had been exposed to COVID-19.

The chain is built from TRBV5-1 and TRBJ2-7; 9 bases match TRBD1. The CDR3 has 13 amino acids. Unmatched junction bases numbered 0, after V lost 5 bases and J lost 0 bases. Germline CDR1 is SGHRS and CDR2 is YFSETQ. CDR3 coding DNA: TGCGCCAGCAGACAGGGGGCCTCCTACGAGCAGTACTTC. Its translation is CASRQGASYEQYF.

The chain has TRBV4-3 and TRBJ2-7; maybe TRBD2 (6 bases). CDR1 and CDR2 from the germline V gene are LGHNA and YSLEER. Trimming left V 4 bases short and J 0 bases short, with 10 bases between. The CDR3 runs 14 residues. CDR3 in DNA: TGCGCCAGCAGCCTGGGACTGAGCTCCTACGAGCAGTACTTC. Its translation: CASSLGLSSYEQYF.

The chain couples TRBV19 to TRBJ1-3, with 9 positions matching TRBD1. With 4 bases clipped from V and 0 bases from J, the junction kept 7 bases outside the gene matches. This CDR3 is 17 amino acids long. The V gene's germline CDR1 is LNHDA and CDR2 SQIVND (reference sequence). The CDR3 region has the DNA TGTGCCAGTAGTAAGGGACAGGGATCACCCTCTGGAAACACCATATATTTT. Its translation is CASSKGQGSPSGNTIYF. The full variable domain, rest sourced from reference TRBV19 and TRBJ1-3, is DGGITQSPKYLFRKEGQNVTLSCEQNLNHDAMYWYRQDPGQGLRLIYYSQIVNDFQKGDIAEGYSVSREKKESFPLTVTSAQKNPTAFYLCASSKGQGSPSGNTIYFGEGSWLTVV.

The J gene is TRBJ1-5, the V gene TRBV25-1; D might be TRBD1 (5 bases). Germline V gives CDR1 MGHDK, CDR2 SYGVNS. The CDR3 runs 14 residues. V was cut by 4 bases and J by 2 bases, with 9 bases left in between. The CDR3 nucleotides are TGTGCCAGCAGTGCTTGGGGGGGCAATCAGCCCCAGCATTTT. Translating gives CASSAWGGNQPQHF.

The V and J genes are TRBV2 and TRBJ2-7; tentatively, D is TRBD1 (5 bases). CDR1 and CDR2 from the germline V gene are SNHLY and FYNNEI. The V end lost 6 bases, the J end lost 0 bases, and 12 bases lay between the germline ends. This CDR3 has 14 amino acids. CDR3 sequence (DNA): TGTGCCAGCAGGCCCGGCAGGGCCTCCTACGAGCAGTACTTC. This translates into CASRPGRASYEQYF.

This clone was detected once. This chain connects TRBV27 to TRBJ1-1; D may be TRBD1 (6 bases). The germline V gene has CDR1 MNHEY and CDR2 SMNVEV (reference sequence). This CDR3 has 15 amino acids. Between the trimmed V and J ends, which lost 6 bases and 7 bases, there was a span of 21 bases. For the CDR3, the DNA is TGTGCCAGCAGGACCCATGTTGGGGGGGCCGTTGAAGCTTTCTTT. This codes for CASRTHVGGAVEAFF.

The rearrangement uses TRBV28 and TRBJ2-1; 13 bases line up with TRBD2. CDR1 and CDR2 (germline): MDHEN, SYDVKM. V dropped 2 bases and J dropped 10; count of bases not matched to a gene: 20. The CDR3 spans 20 residues. The CDR3 nucleotides are TGTGCCAGCAGTTTACGCGGGACTAGCGGGGATCCGACCAGGCAGGGGGAGCAGTTCTTC. Amino acids: CASSLRGTSGDPTRQGEQFF. Based on the CDR3 plus reference TRBV28 and TRBJ2-1, the full variable domain is DVKVTQSSRYLVKRTGEKVFLECVQDMDHENMFWYRQDPGLGLRLIYFSYDVKMKEKGDIPEGYSVSREKKERFSLILESASTNQTSMYLCASSLRGTSGDPTRQGEQFFGPGTRLTVL.

The chain employs TRBV29-1 and TRBJ2-1, with 9 bases fitting TRBD2. The CDR3 spans 14 residues. J gave up 7 bases and V 8 bases, and 12 bases lay outside the gene matches. The germline V gene encodes CDR1 SQVTM and CDR2 ANQGSEA. The CDR3 DNA follows: TGCAGCCTCGAGAGGATTAGCGGGAGAAATGAGCAGTTCTTC. It encodes CSLERISGRNEQFF.

This chain links TRBV4-1 with TRBJ2-7, with TRBD2 identical over 9 bases. The germline CDR1 and CDR2 sequences are MGHRA and YSYEKL. Trimming took 8 bases from V and 2 from J; bases not matched to a gene: 4. This CDR3 spans 13 amino acids. The CDR3 reads CASGSGSAYEQYF. In DNA, the CDR3 is TGCGCCAGCGGTAGCGGGAGTGCCTACGAGCAGTACTTC.

The rearrangement joins TRBV11-2 to TRBJ2-1; possible D gene TRBD1, 6 bases. Per germline, CDR1 SGHAT and CDR2 FQNNGV. Trimming pared 5 bases from V and 4 bases from J, leaving 15 bases between. CDR3 size: 15 residues. The chain's CDR3 is CASSRLGDNYNEQFF. The CDR3 coding sequence is TGTGCCAGCAGCCGATTAGGGGACAATTACAATGAGCAGTTCTTC. Using reference TRBV11-2 and TRBJ2-1 for the parts outside the CDR3, the full variable domain is EAGVAQSPRYKIIEKRQSVAFWCNPISGHATLYWYQQILGQGPKLLIQFQNNGVVDDSQLPKDRFSAERLKGVDSTLKIQPAKLEDSAVYLCASSRLGDNYNEQFFGPGTRLTVL.

CDR3 residues: CARRSQTVPYEQYF. CDR3 nucleotides: TGTGCCAGGAGGTCACAGACAGTTCCCTACGAGCAGTACTTC. The J gene is TRBJ2-7, the V gene TRBV19; a possible D gene is TRBD1 (5 bases). Germline CDR1 LNHDA, CDR2 SQIVND (reference sequence). The CDR3 spans 14 residues. Between the trimmed V and J ends, which lost 9 bases and 2 bases, there was a span of 17 bases.

This clone is a singleton in its sample. This chain links TRBV5-6 with TRBJ2-4; 12 bases agree with TRBD1. J gave up 6 bases and V 4 bases, and 8 bases lay outside the gene matches. Germline-derived CDR1 and CDR2 are SGHDT and YYEEEE. This CDR3 region has 16 residues. The DNA of the CDR3 is TGTGCCAGCAGCGACCGGGACAGGGGGCCTGGAAACATTCAGTACTTC. Residues: CASSDRDRGPGNIQYF.

Ten or more counts support this clone. The V gene is TRBV6-5, the J gene TRBJ1-2; 7 bases map to TRBD1. Unmatched junction bases numbered 13, after V lost 8 bases and J lost 4 bases. This CDR3 region has 15 residues. Germline V CDR1 and CDR2: MNHEY, SVGAGI. CDR3 in amino acids: CASRRSRTGVYGYTF. The CDR3 DNA is TGTGCCAGCCGACGGTCCCGCACAGGGGTCTATGGCTACACCTTC.